This TCR beta chain stems from a study of cytomegalovirus exposure and HLA in healthy donors. Study background: The roughly 110 validation repertoires were produced on the same platform as the 500 to 800 repertoires of the first cohort. This was reported in a later analysis.

Germline V gene data show CDR1 as SGHTA and CDR2 as FQGNSA. CDR3 length equals 15 residues. Trimming shortened V by 2 bases and J by 3 bases, and 11 bases separated the two germline ends. The donors were part of the validation cohort of some 120 subjects. That cohort was separate from the first cohort, which comprised some 670 subjects. Clones were sequenced by immunoSEQ multiplex PCR, and TCRdb holds only the in-frame ones, with some missing. The table records 97,000 or so clones, 70% to 90% of them present only once. Points from the study as a whole: Most observed TCR sequences were rare, whereas some public TCRs were detected in many donors. Cytomegalovirus-associated TCR beta chains were listed, numbering under 200.

The sample holds one count of this clone. Its antigen remains unidentified. The sequencing input was PBMCs. The TCR was taken from a woman in her 30s in good health and CMV-seronegative. V and J are TRBV7-2 and TRBJ1-3, with D tentatively TRBD1 (5 bases). CDR3 amino acids: CASSLQGAGGNTIYF. DNA of the CDR3: TGTGCCAGCAGCTTACAGGGCGCCGGTGGAAACACCATATATTTT.